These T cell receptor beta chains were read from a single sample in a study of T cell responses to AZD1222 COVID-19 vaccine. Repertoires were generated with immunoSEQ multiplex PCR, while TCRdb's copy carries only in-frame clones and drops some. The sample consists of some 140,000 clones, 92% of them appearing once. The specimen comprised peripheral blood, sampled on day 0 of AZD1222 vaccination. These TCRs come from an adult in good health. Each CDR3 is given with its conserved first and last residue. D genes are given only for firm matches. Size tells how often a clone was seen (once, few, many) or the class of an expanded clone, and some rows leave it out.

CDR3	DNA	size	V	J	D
CASSLAPGQGGKETQYF	TGTGCCAGCAGCTTAGCACCGGGACAGGGTGGTAAGGAGACCCAGTACTTC	.	TRBV7-6	TRBJ2-5	TRBD1
CASSVESGDRGLVNEQFF	TGTGCCAGCAGCGTAGAGTCGGGAGACAGGGGGTTGGTCAATGAGCAGTTCTTC	few	TRBV9	TRBJ2-1	TRBD1
CASSPTAGAYNEQFF	TGTGCCAGCAGCCCTACGGCAGGAGCCTACAATGAGCAGTTCTTC	.	TRBV9	TRBJ2-1	.
CASSLVPGNTEAFF	TGTGCCAGCAGCTTAGTACCGGGGAACACTGAAGCTTTCTTT	.	TRBV7-9	TRBJ1-1	.
CASIIPGSEDYEQYF	TGTGCCAGCATCATCCCCGGGAGCGAGGACTACGAGCAGTACTTC	.	TRBV6-5	TRBJ2-7	.
CASSPGGNSNQPQHF	TGTGCCAGCAGCCCAGGGGGGAATAGCAATCAGCCCCAGCATTTT	.	TRBV9	TRBJ1-5	TRBD1
CAWSDRVFEQYF	TGTGCCTGGAGTGACAGGGTTTTCGAGCAGTACTTC	.	TRBV30	TRBJ2-7	.
CASSPRPPAVYNEQFF	TGTGCCAGCTCACCACGTCCACCCGCTGTATACAATGAGCAGTTCTTC	few	TRBV18	TRBJ2-1	.
CAWSVRRTTNSPLHF	TGTGCCTGGAGTGTACGAAGGACGACAAATTCACCCCTCCACTTT	.	TRBV30	TRBJ1-6	.
CASSEGQAYEQYF	TGCGCCAGCAGCGAGGGACAGGCCTACGAGCAGTACTTC	.	TRBV5-1	TRBJ2-7	TRBD1
CASSRLDGYTF	TGTGCCAGCAGCCGTCTGGATGGCTACACCTTC	.	TRBV3-1/TRBV3-2	TRBJ1-2	.
CASNPSPGSNYGYTF	TGTGCCAGCAACCCAAGTCCAGGGTCCAACTATGGCTACACCTTC	few	TRBV9	TRBJ1-2	.
CASRGTSYNEQFF	TGTGCCAGCAGGGGTACTAGCTACAATGAGCAGTTCTTC	.	TRBV6-5	TRBJ2-1	.
CASRLTQGDAYGYTF	TGTGCCAGCAGGCTAACACAGGGGGACGCCTATGGCTACACCTTC	.	TRBV6-5	TRBJ1-2	TRBD1
CAVVVVTEAFF	TGTGCCGTCGTGGTCGTCACTGAAGCTTTCTTT	.	TRBV6-5	TRBJ1-1	.
CASSNREVEGVTQYF	TGTGCCAGCAGTAACAGGGAGGTAGAAGGAGTGACCCAGTACTTC	.	TRBV2	TRBJ2-5	.
CASGRWWSGNEQFF	TGCGCCAGCGGTAGGTGGTGGAGTGGCAATGAGCAGTTCTTC	.	TRBV5-1	TRBJ2-1	.
CASGLVPGQSYGYTF	TGTGCTAGTGGTTTGGTACCGGGCCAGAGCTATGGCTACACCTTC	.	TRBV12-5	TRBJ1-2	.
CASRLTGRDGYTF	TGCGCCAGCAGACTAACAGGGAGGGACGGCTACACCTTC	.	TRBV5-1	TRBJ1-2	.
CASSPGLAGSYNEQFF	TGTGCCAGCAGCCCCGGACTAGCGGGAAGCTACAATGAGCAGTTCTTC	.	TRBV7-3	TRBJ2-1	TRBD2
CASSHSGTSMEQFF	TGTGCCAGCAGCCACAGCGGGACTAGCATGGAGCAGTTCTTC	.	TRBV4-2	TRBJ2-1	TRBD2
CASSLEGTTNYGYTF	TGCGCCAGCAGCTTGGAGGGGACTACAAACTATGGCTACACCTTC	.	TRBV5-1	TRBJ1-2	.
CASSHGVANTGELFF	TGTGCCAGCAGCCACGGAGTCGCGAACACCGGGGAGCTGTTTTTT	.	TRBV27	TRBJ2-2	.
CASSLPRLGEKLFF	TGTGCCAGCAGCCTCCCCCGTTTAGGGGAAAAACTGTTTTTT	.	TRBV5-5	TRBJ1-4	.
CASSFPPQGGQPQHF	TGTGCCAGCAGCTTCCCCCCACAGGGGGGTCAGCCCCAGCATTTT	.	TRBV7-2	TRBJ1-5	TRBD1
CASSYSIPGPEAFF	TGTGCCAGCAGTTACTCGATCCCCGGGCCTGAAGCTTTCTTT	.	TRBV6-6	TRBJ1-1	.
CASSLEGNSNQPQHF	TGCGCCAGCAGCTTGGAGGGAAATAGCAATCAGCCCCAGCATTTT	.	TRBV5-1	TRBJ1-5	.
CASSEGRGEASIRAETQYF	TGTGCCAGCAGTGAGGGCAGGGGTGAGGCTAGCATCAGGGCAGAGACCCAGTACTTC	.	TRBV2	TRBJ2-5	.
CASASGRTTNEKLFF	TGTGCCAGCGCCTCGGGGAGGACAACTAATGAAAAACTGTTTTTT	once	TRBV5-4	TRBJ1-4	.
CADQPEGNYGYTF	TGTGCCGATCAACCCGAGGGCAACTATGGCTACACCTTC	.	TRBV5-4	TRBJ1-2	.
CATSDKGLSYNEQFF	TGTGCCACCAGCGATAAAGGACTCTCCTACAATGAGCAGTTCTTC	.	TRBV15	TRBJ2-1	.
CSAGYNYGYTF	TGCAGTGCAGGCTATAACTATGGCTACACCTTC	.	TRBV20-1	TRBJ1-2	.
CASSPQGAWNTEAFF	TGTGCCAGCTCACCTCAGGGGGCCTGGAACACTGAAGCTTTCTTT	once	TRBV18	TRBJ1-1	TRBD1
CASRLGTGVDTQYF	TGTGCCAGCAGACTCGGGACAGGGGTCGATACGCAGTATTTT	.	TRBV7-2	TRBJ2-3	TRBD1
CASRPPGLAGGTDTQYF	TGTGCCAGCAGGCCGCCGGGACTAGCGGGAGGCACAGATACGCAGTATTTT	.	TRBV5-4	TRBJ2-3	TRBD2
CASSATSRQFILRSGNTIYF	TGTGCCAGCAGCGCCACTTCCAGACAATTCATCCTTCGCTCTGGAAACACCATATATTTT	few	TRBV2	TRBJ1-3	.
CASSQEGAREGLREKLFF	TGTGCCAGCAGCCAAGAAGGGGCGAGGGAGGGTTTACGAGAAAAACTGTTTTTT	.	TRBV3-1/TRBV3-2	TRBJ1-4	.
CASSREHQATDTQYF	TGCGCCAGCAGTCGAGAGCACCAAGCAACAGATACGCAGTATTTT	.	TRBV4-1	TRBJ2-3	.
CASSERGIGNQPQHF	TGTGCCAGCAGTGAGCGGGGGATCGGCAATCAGCCCCAGCATTTT	.	TRBV6-1	TRBJ1-5	.
CASSLRGRGGTDTQYF	TGCGCCAGCAGCCTCCGTGGCAGGGGCGGCACAGATACGCAGTATTTT	once	TRBV5-1	TRBJ2-3	.
CASSYTAGGETQYF	TGTGCCAGCAGTTACACAGCGGGAGGGGAGACCCAGTACTTC	.	TRBV6-2/TRBV6-3	TRBJ2-5	TRBD2
CASSLRQLNYGYTF	TGTGCCAGCAGCTTGAGACAGCTTAACTATGGCTACACCTTC	.	TRBV11-2	TRBJ1-2	.
CASSFAQGATYGYTF	TGTGCCAGCAGCTTTGCCCAGGGAGCCACCTATGGCTACACCTTC	.	TRBV7-8	TRBJ1-2	.
CASSMTSGSPYEQYF	TGTGCCAGTAGTATGACTAGCGGGAGCCCCTACGAGCAGTACTTC	.	TRBV19	TRBJ2-7	TRBD2
CASSQVSGTSGYEQYF	TGTGCCAGCAGCCAAGTCAGCGGGACTAGCGGTTACGAGCAGTACTTC	.	TRBV3-1/TRBV3-2	TRBJ2-7	TRBD2
CSVELRGLGYGYTF	TGCAGCGTTGAGCTCAGGGGGCTAGGCTATGGCTACACCTTC	.	TRBV29-1	TRBJ1-2	TRBD1
CASSQEGQTLTDTQYF	TGTGCCAGCAGCCAAGAGGGACAGACCCTCACAGATACGCAGTATTTT	.	TRBV3-1/TRBV3-2	TRBJ2-3	TRBD1
CAIWGYSAAVLSGGSGHTDTQYF	TGTGCCATCTGGGGGTACAGCGCTGCGGTACTATCCGGGGGCTCCGGACACACAGATACGCAGTATTTT	.	TRBV2	TRBJ2-3	.
CASSLTTVEGARNSPLHF	TGCGCCAGCAGCTTGACCACGGTTGAGGGGGCGCGTAATTCACCCCTCCACTTT	.	TRBV5-1	TRBJ1-6	TRBD1
CASSRRGGEGYTF	TGTGCCAGCAGCCGCCGGGGGGGAGAAGGCTACACCTTC	.	TRBV5-5	TRBJ1-2	.
CASSLAGMGGYTF	TGTGCCAGCAGCCTGGCAGGGATGGGTGGCTACACCTTC	.	TRBV6-2/TRBV6-3	TRBJ1-2	.
CASSLTSGSLGELFF	TGTGCCAGCAGTTTAACTAGCGGGAGTTTAGGGGAGCTGTTTTTT	.	TRBV27	TRBJ2-2	TRBD2
CASSSPVRGTALYNKQFF	TGTGCCAGCAGCTCACCTGTTCGAGGGACGGCCTTATACAATAAGCAGTTCTTC	.	TRBV7-8	TRBJ2-1	.
CASKRGRDTEAFF	TGTGCCAGCAAGAGGGGGCGGGACACTGAAGCTTTCTTT	.	TRBV2	TRBJ1-1	TRBD1
CASSLAPGTETYEQYF	TGCGCCAGCAGCTTGGCCCCCGGGACAGAAACCTACGAGCAGTACTTC	.	TRBV5-1	TRBJ2-7	TRBD1
CASSLAAGRSGGELFF	TGCGCCAGCAGCTTAGCCGCGGGACGGTCAGGGGGGGAGCTGTTTTTT	.	TRBV5-1	TRBJ2-2	.
CASSPRGTDATNEKLFF	TGCGCCAGCAGCCCGAGGGGTACGGACGCAACTAATGAAAAACTGTTTTTT	.	TRBV4-3	TRBJ1-4	.